Following are 9 T cell receptor beta chains from one sample sequenced in a study of T cells in Graves' hyperthyroidism and ophthalmopathy. Authors of the study amplified TCR beta CDR3 regions from RNA transcripts. The HTBI primer set served for first-round RT-PCR of the TCR CDR3. MiXCR, run by TCRdb on the multiplex PCR reads, gives a single entry per CDR3 protein. The repertoire has 300,000 to 500,000 distinct CDR3 sequences, around 15% of them found once; the top ten carry 25% to 30%. The sequenced sample consisted of blood. The receptors originated from a man between 50 and 59 years old with Graves' ophthalmopathy.

This clonotype came up many times. The chain links TRBV29-1 to TRBJ2-1, with D possibly TRBD2 on 5 matching bases. The germline V gene encodes CDR1 SQVTM and CDR2 ANQGSEA. V lost 4 bases, J lost 8 bases, and 21 bases lay in between. The CDR3 sequence is 15 residues long. The CDR3 nucleotides read TGCAGCGTTGTAGGCGGGTCCACCACCCCCTATGAGCAGTTCTTC. Translation: CSVVGGSTTPYEQFF.

This clonotype was counted ten times or more. V gene TRBV5-1 combines with J gene TRBJ1-1, with D uncertain. V was cut by 2 bases and J by 1 base, with 9 bases left in between. Germline V lookup: CDR1 SGHRS, CDR2 YFSETQ. The CDR3 extends over 14 amino acids. CDR3 nucleotides: TGCGCCAGCAGCTTTTTCCCAGAGAACACTGAAGCTTTCTTT. As protein: CASSFFPENTEAFF.

This clonotype was observed a few times. V is TRBV20-1 and J is TRBJ1-6; TRBD1 aligns across 7 bases. V lost 4 bases, J lost 11 bases, and 11 bases stayed unmatched. The germline CDR1 and CDR2 sequences are DFQATT and SNEGSKA (reference sequence). The length of the CDR3 is 14 residues. The chain's CDR3 is CSATSQGSDTPLHF. CDR3 DNA sequence: TGCAGTGCTACTTCACAGGGGTCAGACACACCCCTCCACTTT.

This clonotype was counted a few times. The chain has TRBV3-1 and TRBJ2-3, with 10 bases aligning to TRBD2. J gave up 1 base and V 1 base, and 8 bases lay outside the gene matches. The CDR3 is 18 residues long. Germline CDR1 LGHDT, CDR2 YNNKEL (reference sequence). CDR3 sequence reads: CASSQGTSGFWGTDTQYF. The DNA of the CDR3 is TGTGCCAGCAGCCAAGGGACTAGCGGATTCTGGGGCACAGATACGCAGTATTTT.

This chain joins TRBV19 and TRBJ1-1; possibly TRBD1 for D (6 bases). The germline V gene encodes CDR1 LNHDA and CDR2 SQIVND (reference sequence). Trimming took off 6 bases at V and 5 bases at J, with 16 bases between the two ends. The CDR3 loop spans 14 amino acids. CDR3 in amino acids: CASSPSQGTTEAFF. In DNA, the CDR3 is TGTGCCAGTAGCCCCTCCCAGGGGACGACTGAAGCTTTCTTT.

This clonotype was found many times. The chain has TRBV11-2 and TRBJ1-6, with D possibly being TRBD1 (5 bases). The ends were cut back, 1 base at V and 10 bases at J, with 8 bases in the middle. Germline loops: CDR1 SGHAT, CDR2 FQNNGV. This CDR3 spans 13 amino acids. The CDR3: CASSLGGLSPLHF. DNA of the CDR3: TGTGCCAGCAGCTTAGGGGGCCTGTCACCCCTCCACTTT.

Many counts were recorded for this clonotype. The rearrangement uses TRBV20-1 and TRBJ2-3; tentatively, D is TRBD2 (5 bases). The germline V gene has CDR1 DFQATT and CDR2 SNEGSKA (reference sequence). The CDR3 runs to 14 residues. V lost 5 bases, J lost 2 bases, and 14 bases lay in between. The DNA of the CDR3 is TGCAGTGCTCCGGGGTGGCAGGACACAGATACGCAGTATTTT. This codes for CSAPGWQDTDTQYF.

In its sample, this clonotype was seen many times. The V and J genes are TRBV11-2 and TRBJ2-7; 7 bases line up with TRBD2. Trimming cost V 0 bases and J 7 bases; bases outside gene matches: 6. This CDR3 is 14 amino acids long. CDR1 is SGHAT and CDR2 is FQNNGV in the germline V gene. CDR3 nucleotides: TGTGCCAGCAGCTTAGAACTGGGAGGGTTTGAGCAGTACTTC. Translating gives CASSLELGGFEQYF.

This clonotype was picked up a small number of times. The CDR3 loop is CASSPLRSGRGSYNEQFF. For the CDR3, the DNA is TGTGCCAGCAGCCCTCTGAGGAGCGGGAGGGGTTCCTACAATGAGCAGTTCTTC. This chain joins TRBV9 and TRBJ2-1; 10 bases map to TRBD2. This CDR3 is 18 amino acids long. Trimming took 4 bases from V and 1 from J; bases not matched to a gene: 11. CDR1 and CDR2 from the germline V gene are SGDLS and YYNGEE.